A single sample is the source of the 11 T cell receptor beta chains below, sequenced in a study of cytomegalovirus exposure and HLA in healthy donors. The PCR was carried out with 60 Vbeta primers and 13 Jbeta primers. Sequencing was performed with immunoSEQ multiplex PCR; in TCRdb, only in-frame clones are kept and a portion is missing. The sample includes over 110,000 clones, about four fifths seen only once; the top ten take roughly 4.7%. Sequencing was carried out using PBMCs. The origin of the receptors is a man aged 40-55 years in good health and CMV-seronegative.

CDR3 sequence: CASSLSDRNEKLFF. Written as DNA, the CDR3 is TGCGCCAGCAGCCTCTCTGACAGAAATGAAAAACTGTTTTTT. This chain uses TRBV4-3 with TRBJ1-4; possible D gene TRBD1, 5 bases. Between the trimmed V and J ends, which lost 4 bases and 5 bases, there was a span of 11 bases. The CDR3 extends over 14 amino acids. CDR1 LGHNA and CDR2 YSLEER come from the germline V gene.

This chain uses TRBV7-9 with TRBJ2-7; 8 nucleotides agree with TRBD1. Germline CDR1 is SEHNR and CDR2 is FQNEAQ (reference sequence). This CDR3 contains 15 residues. V dropped 4 bases and J dropped 0; count of bases not matched to a gene: 5. The CDR3 reads CASSSGTGLSYEQYF. CDR3 nucleotides: TGTGCCAGCAGCTCTGGGACAGGCCTCTCCTACGAGCAGTACTTC.

V and J are TRBV4-2 and TRBJ2-1, with TRBD1 matching over 7 bases. V was pared by 0 bases and J by 2 bases, with 7 bases of the junction left unmatched. The CDR3 is 17 residues long. The germline V gene encodes CDR1 LGHNA and CDR2 YNFKEQ. CDR3 DNA: TGTGCCAGCAGCCAAGAGTCGAGAACAGGGGCCTACAATGAGCAGTTCTTC. Translated, it gives CASSQESRTGAYNEQFF.

The V call is TRBV11-1, the J call TRBJ2-7; D may be TRBD1 (6 bases). In germline, CDR1 is SGHAT, CDR2 FQDESV (reference sequence). Deletions cut 5 bases from V and 0 bases from J, with 14 bases between. CDR3 length equals 15 residues. CDR3 bases: TGTGCCAGCAGCCTGTTTTCGGACAGCTCCTACGAGCAGTACTTC. It translates to CASSLFSDSSYEQYF.

The chain joins TRBV5-1 to TRBJ2-1; D remains unclear. Trimming removed 0 bases from V and 1 base from J, with 14 bases in between. The CDR3 covers 17 residues. Germline CDR1 reads SGHRS; CDR2 reads YFSETQ. The CDR3 reads CASSLASESLSYNEQFF. CDR3 nucleotide sequence: TGCGCCAGCAGCTTGGCCTCGGAGAGCCTATCCTACAATGAGCAGTTCTTC.

This chain uses TRBV2 with TRBJ2-2, with D possibly matching TRBD2 (6 bases). V lost 8 bases to trimming and J lost 1 base, with 11 bases between them. The V gene's germline CDR1 is SNHLY and CDR2 FYNNEI. This CDR3 has 14 amino acids. The CDR3 sequence is CASVAGLNTGELFF. CDR3 bases: TGTGCCAGCGTTGCGGGGTTGAACACCGGGGAGCTGTTTTTT.

This clone was seen more than once but under ten times. V is TRBV5-1 and J is TRBJ1-1; D perhaps matches TRBD1 (6 bases). Germline CDR1 is SGHRS and CDR2 is YFSETQ. V gave up 4 bases and J gave up 7 bases, with 17 bases separating them. The CDR3 sequence is 14 residues long. The CDR3 nucleotides are TGCGCCAGCAGCCTCAACAGGGATTTGGGTGAAGCTTTCTTT. Its translation is CASSLNRDLGEAFF.

This clone was counted once. This chain joins TRBV30 and TRBJ2-1; 10 bases match TRBD2. The CDR3 is 16 amino acids. Germline assignment: CDR1 GTSNPN and CDR2 SVGIG (reference sequence). The ends lost 3 bases at V and 5 bases at J; junction bases unmatched: 10. Here the CDR3 reads CAWSAPTSGSHNEQFF. The CDR3 DNA follows: TGTGCCTGGAGCGCACCGACTAGCGGGTCCCACAATGAGCAGTTCTTC. Full variable domain (remainder filled in from reference TRBV30 and TRBJ2-1): SQTIHQWPATLVQPVGSPLSLECTVEGTSNPNLYWYRQAAGRGLQLLFYSVGIGQISSEVPQNLSASRPQDRQFILSSKKLLLSDSGFYLCAWSAPTSGSHNEQFFGPGTRLTVL.

This rearrangement joins TRBV7-8 to TRBJ1-1, with TRBD1 identical over 7 bases. Germline assignment: CDR1 SGHVS and CDR2 FQNEAQ. Unmatched junction bases numbered 4, after V lost 2 bases and J lost 1 base. The CDR3 spans 15 residues. This chain's CDR3 is CASSLFRQGNTEAFF. CDR3 DNA sequence: TGTGCCAGCAGCTTATTCCGACAGGGGAACACTGAAGCTTTCTTT.

The count of this clone is one. The chain is built from TRBV27 and TRBJ1-6, with D perhaps TRBD1 (6 bases). The germline gives CDR1 MNHEY, CDR2 SMNVEV (reference sequence). CDR3 length: 15 residues. The V end was cut by 7 bases, the J end by 11 bases, with 21 bases between. CDR3: CASTPRQAMGTPLHF. The CDR3 nucleotides are TGTGCCAGCACCCCGAGACAGGCAATGGGTACACCCCTCCACTTT.

The V and J genes are TRBV5-4 and TRBJ1-1; D unclear. The CDR3 extends over 14 amino acids. With 2 bases removed from V and 1 base from J, the gap between germline ends came to 9 bases. CDR1 is SGHNT and CDR2 is YYREEE in the germline V gene (reference sequence). The CDR3 sequence: CASSLSQKNTEAFF. The CDR3 DNA follows: TGTGCCAGCAGCTTATCACAGAAGAACACTGAAGCTTTCTTT.